The 23 T cell receptor beta chains below all came from one sample that was sequenced in a study of blood T cell repertoires in COVID-19. Profiling relied on immunoSEQ multiplex PCR, and the TCRdb table lists in-frame clones only, not all of them. The repertoire holds around 140,000 clones, with about 92% as singletons. The sample taken for sequencing was peripheral blood. These receptors all come from a human donor in a cohort sampled during active COVID-19.

The chain links TRBV7-9 to TRBJ1-6; possibly TRBD1 for D (6 bases). The germline V gene encodes CDR1 SEHNR and CDR2 FQNEAQ (reference sequence). V was clipped by 1 base and J by 9 bases, with 16 bases between them. The CDR3 runs 16 residues. CDR3 in amino acids: CASSLGVGQGSSPLHF. The DNA of the CDR3 is TGTGCCAGCAGCTTAGGAGTGGGGCAGGGGAGTTCACCCCTCCACTTT.

This rearrangement joins TRBV4-1 to TRBJ2-2, with 7 bases that match TRBD2. Germline V gene lookup returns CDR1 MGHRA and CDR2 YSYEKL. V was clipped by 1 base and J by 4 bases; unmatched bases: 0. CDR3 size: 14 residues. This CDR3 reads CASSQGGGTGELFF. For the CDR3, the DNA is TGCGCCAGCAGCCAAGGGGGGGGCACCGGGGAGCTGTTTTTT.

This chain links TRBV19 with TRBJ1-6; unclear D gene. Germline V gene lookup returns CDR1 LNHDA and CDR2 SQIVND (reference sequence). Between the trimmed V and J ends, which lost 4 bases and 10 bases, there was a span of 14 bases. The CDR3 contains 14 residues. CDR3 DNA: TGTGCCAGTAGTACGGCCCCGGTGGAGTCACCCCTCCACTTT. Translation gives CASSTAPVESPLHF.

A few counts support this clone. The chain recombines TRBV6-5 with TRBJ1-1; 8 nucleotides match TRBD1. The CDR3 runs to 13 residues. Trimming at V came to 8 bases and at J to 5 bases, leaving 7 bases not matched to a gene. Germline V gene data show CDR1 as MNHEY and CDR2 as SVGAGI. CDR3 sequence: CASGRTGLTEAFF. CDR3 DNA: TGTGCCAGCGGTCGGACAGGGCTGACTGAAGCTTTCTTT.

The rearrangement joins TRBV2 to TRBJ2-7; 7 positions agree with TRBD1. Germline V gives CDR1 SNHLY, CDR2 FYNNEI. V was clipped by 6 bases and J by 2 bases; unmatched bases: 4. CDR3 length: 13 amino acids. The CDR3, as DNA: TGTGCCAGCAGAGTCGACAGGGCCTACGAGCAGTACTTC. Its translation: CASRVDRAYEQYF.

The chain is built from TRBV18 and TRBJ1-1, with a tentative D call TRBD1 (6 bases). CDR1 is KGHSH and CDR2 is LQKENI in the germline V gene. The CDR3 spans 14 residues. Deletions cut 6 bases from V and 3 bases from J, with 14 bases between. The CDR3 DNA follows: TGTGCCAGCTCTCTCGGGACATCGGACACTGAAGCTTTCTTT. It is translated as CASSLGTSDTEAFF.

CDR3 loop: CATETSGGDNEQFF. The CDR3 DNA follows: TGTGCCACAGAGACTAGCGGGGGGGACAATGAGCAGTTCTTC. V gene TRBV24-1 combines with J gene TRBJ2-1, with 14 positions matching TRBD2. Germline loops: CDR1 KGHDR, CDR2 SFDVKD. The CDR3 consists of 14 residues. Trimming took 10 bases from V and 5 from J; bases not matched to a gene: 3.

The J gene is TRBJ2-5, the V gene TRBV4-2; 9 nucleotides match TRBD1. The length of the CDR3 is 16 residues. The V and J ends lost 3 bases and 4 bases, in that order; junction bases with no gene match: 9. Germline values: CDR1 LGHNA, CDR2 YNFKEQ. The CDR3 sequence is CASSQVSRQGGETQYF. DNA for the CDR3: TGTGCCAGCAGCCAGGTCTCCCGACAGGGGGGAGAGACCCAGTACTTC.

The rearrangement links TRBV12-3 or TRBV12-4 to TRBJ1-4, with TRBD1 matching over 8 bases. The CDR3 loop spans 13 amino acids. Trimming removed 5 bases from V and 7 bases from J; junction bases left unmatched: 3. CDR3 nucleotides: TGTGCCAGCAGTCTGCAGGGGGCTGAAAAACTGTTTTTT. This encodes CASSLQGAEKLFF.

This CDR3 is CASSLAVSNYGYTF. CDR3 nucleotides: TGCGCCAGCAGCTTGGCGGTGTCTAACTATGGCTACACCTTC. The chain employs TRBV5-1 and TRBJ1-2; D is ambiguous. The germline gives CDR1 SGHRS, CDR2 YFSETQ. Trimming removed 0 bases from V and 0 bases from J, with 6 bases in between. The CDR3 is made up of 14 amino acids.

The rearrangement uses TRBV18 and TRBJ1-3, with 8 bases lining up with TRBD1. Germline CDR1 is KGHSH and CDR2 is LQKENI. Trimming removed 6 bases from V and 0 bases from J; junction bases left unmatched: 4. This CDR3 is built from 15 residues. CDR3 sequence: CASSWTGTSGNTIYF. CDR3 nucleotides: TGTGCCAGCTCGTGGACAGGGACCTCTGGAAACACCATATATTTT.

V is TRBV4-2 and J is TRBJ2-5; maybe TRBD1 (5 bases). The ends were cut back, 1 base at V and 1 base at J, with 10 bases in the middle. From germline, CDR1 is LGHNA and CDR2 YNFKEQ. CDR3 length equals 15 residues. In DNA, the CDR3 is TGTGCCAGCAGCCAAGCTTCAACAGGCCAAGAGACCCAGTACTTC. This gives the protein CASSQASTGQETQYF.

V gene TRBV9 combines with J gene TRBJ1-4; D is uncertain. Deletions cut 0 bases from V and 7 bases from J, with 13 bases between. CDR1 SGDLS and CDR2 YYNGEE come from the germline V gene. This CDR3 comprises 15 residues. CDR3 sequence: CASSVGGGPSEKLFF. The CDR3 DNA reads as TGTGCCAGCAGCGTAGGGGGAGGGCCTTCTGAAAAACTGTTTTTT.

J is TRBJ2-6 and V is TRBV5-8, with a tentative D call TRBD1 (5 bases). This CDR3 comprises 14 residues. CDR1 SGHTS and CDR2 YDEGEE come from the germline V gene. V shed 2 bases and J shed 4 bases, with 7 bases lying between them. CDR3 in amino acids: CASSFRGGANVLTF. The CDR3 region has the DNA TGTGCCAGCAGCTTTAGGGGAGGGGCCAACGTCCTGACTTTC.

The J gene is TRBJ2-3, the V gene TRBV27; 8 nucleotides agree with TRBD1. This CDR3 contains 13 residues. V dropped 3 bases and J dropped 9; count of bases not matched to a gene: 5. CDR1 is MNHEY, CDR2 SMNVEV, per germline (reference sequence). The CDR3 DNA reads as TGTGCCAGCAGTTTCAGGGGGCGCATAACGCAGTATTTT. It codes for CASSFRGRITQYF.

The table lists this clone with a count of one. The chain recombines TRBV29-1 with TRBJ2-3; D may be TRBD2 (7 bases). The CDR3 is 12 amino acids. Trimming shortened V by 8 bases and J by 4 bases, and 13 bases separated the two germline ends. The germline CDR1 and CDR2 sequences are SQVTM and ANQGSEA. DNA for the CDR3: TGCAGCTTCACGGGGGGCTCAGATACGCAGTATTTT. This encodes CSFTGGSDTQYF.

A few counts support this clone. This chain joins TRBV2 and TRBJ1-3; 7 nucleotides match TRBD1. This CDR3 comprises 16 residues. Germline-derived CDR1 and CDR2 are SNHLY and FYNNEI. V was pared by 8 bases and J by 8 bases, with 18 bases of the junction left unmatched. CDR3 sequence reads: CASLAALTGSRDTIYF. In nucleotides, the CDR3 is TGTGCCAGCCTAGCCGCATTGACAGGGTCAAGGGACACCATATATTTT.

There are a few counts of this clone. J is TRBJ1-2 and V is TRBV10-1; no clear D. Per the germline V gene, CDR1 is WNHNN and CDR2 is SYGVQD (reference sequence). This CDR3 contains 14 residues. V shed 3 bases and J shed 1 base, with 9 bases lying between them. CDR3 bases: TGCGCCAGCAGTGACGGCGGATATAACTATGGCTACACCTTC. Residues: CASSDGGYNYGYTF.

V usage is TRBV30 and J usage is TRBJ2-3; TRBD2 might be the D (6 bases). V was cut by 2 bases and J by 2 bases, with 23 bases left in between. The CDR3 spans 18 residues. The germline V gene encodes CDR1 GTSNPN and CDR2 SVGIG (reference sequence). The CDR3 sequence is CAWSLFQGLRFPTDTQYF. CDR3 bases: TGTGCCTGGAGTTTGTTTCAGGGACTCCGCTTCCCCACAGATACGCAGTATTTT.

The chain employs TRBV29-1 and TRBJ1-1; TRBD1 might be the D (6 bases). The V and J ends lost 6 bases and 0 bases respectively, with 17 bases between them. There are 15 residues in the CDR3. CDR1 and CDR2 (germline): SQVTM, ANQGSEA. CDR3 amino acids: CSVQGGGGMNTEAFF. The DNA for the CDR3 is TGCAGCGTCCAGGGCGGGGGCGGAATGAACACTGAAGCTTTCTTT.

This clone has just one count. J is TRBJ2-6 and V is TRBV5-1; tentative D call: TRBD1 (6 bases). Per the germline V gene, CDR1 is SGHRS and CDR2 is YFSETQ. The ends were cut back, 4 bases at V and 2 bases at J, with 16 bases in the middle. This CDR3 contains 17 residues. CDR3 residues: CASSQGILRTGANVLTF. The CDR3 bases are TGCGCCAGCAGCCAGGGGATCCTCCGGACTGGGGCCAACGTCCTGACTTTC. The complete variable domain, with remaining parts taken from reference TRBV5-1 and TRBJ2-6, reads KAGVTQTPRYLIKTRGQQVTLSCSPISGHRSVSWYQQTPGQGLQFLFEYFSETQRNKGNFPGRFSGRQFSNSRSEMNVSTLELGDSALYLCASSQGILRTGANVLTFGAGSRLTVL.

This sequence joins TRBV6-4 and TRBJ2-1, with 9 nucleotides matching TRBD2. In germline, CDR1 is MRHNA, CDR2 SNTAGT. The CDR3 is made up of 16 amino acids. With 0 bases clipped from V and 5 bases from J, the junction kept 5 bases outside the gene matches. In DNA, the CDR3 is TGTGCCAGCAGTGACTCGCGGCGGGGGGGCAACAATGAGCAGTTCTTC. Amino acid sequence: CASSDSRRGGNNEQFF.

The V gene is TRBV18, the J gene TRBJ1-3; unclear D gene. CDR1 and CDR2 (germline): KGHSH, LQKENI. This CDR3 region has 16 residues. V was clipped by 3 bases and J by 0 bases, with 12 bases between them. For the CDR3, the DNA is TGTGCCAGCTCACCTTGGCAGTCCCTCTCTGGAAACACCATATATTTT. Translating it yields CASSPWQSLSGNTIYF.